This paragraph covers one T cell receptor beta chain sequence. Its target is not known. These data originate in a study of siplizumab effects on memory and regulatory T cells. General study results and limits: About 75-95% of proliferating CD4+ or CD8+ clones had no assignable naive or memory phenotype. Memory T cells appeared less diverse than naive cells, which seemed to contribute substantially to alloresponse.

This CDR3 has 13 amino acids. CDR1 and CDR2 (germline): MNHEY, SVGAGI. Trimming left V 6 bases short and J 2 bases short, with 10 bases between. A few pairs of donors had their unstimulated naive, memory, effector memory and TEMRA subsets sequenced. Per sample, roughly 10^5 TCR templates were assayed. Sequencing was performed with immunoSEQ multiplex PCR; in TCRdb, only in-frame clones are kept and a portion is missing. The data hold some 62,000 clones, with around four fifths observed a single time. The V gene is TRBV6-5, the J gene TRBJ1-2, with D possibly being TRBD1 (6 bases). The TCR comes from a human donor in good health. Material: memory CD4+ T cells sorted from blood. This chain's CDR3 is CASSLGGNYGYTF. DNA of the CDR3: TGTGCCAGCAGCCTAGGGGGGAACTATGGCTACACCTTC.